The rows below give T cell receptor beta chains drawn from one sample of a study of cytomegalovirus exposure and HLA in healthy donors. The table came from immunoSEQ multiplex PCR; TCRdb's copy has only in-frame clones and leaves some out. The data contain approximately 230,000 clones, about 90% of them singletons. The sequencing sample was made of PBMCs. Receptors originate from a man in his late teens or twenties in good health and CMV-seropositive. The CDR3 runs from the conserved cysteine through the conserved F or W. The D gene is left open where the match is weak. Clone size is stated in some rows and not others, as once, few, many or a class when expanded.

D gene	V gene	J gene	clone size	CDR3 protein	CDR3 DNA
.	TRBV4-2	TRBJ1-5	.	CASSQGLLGAQHF	TGTGCCAGCAGCCAAGGTTTACTGGGGGCCCAGCATTTT
TRBD2	TRBV10-3	TRBJ2-7	.	CAISPLAATYEQYF	TGTGCCATCAGTCCCCTAGCGGCCACCTACGAGCAGTACTTC
.	TRBV5-1	TRBJ2-1	.	CASSNDALGHEQFF	TGCGCCAGCAGTAACGACGCCCTGGGGCATGAGCAGTTCTTC
.	TRBV30	TRBJ2-7	once	CAWSSGLYEQYF	TGTGCCTGGAGTTCGGGGCTCTACGAGCAGTACTTC
TRBD2	TRBV11-2	TRBJ2-3	.	CASSLGTSGSQGTQYF	TGTGCCAGCAGCCTTGGGACTAGCGGGAGCCAAGGGACGCAGTATTTT
.	TRBV11-2	TRBJ2-4	.	CASSNPPRLRENIQYF	TGTGCCAGCAGCAACCCCCCGCGACTTCGGGAAAACATTCAGTACTTC
.	TRBV2	TRBJ1-3	.	CASRAGVYSRSGNTIYF	TGTGCCAGCAGAGCAGGAGTCTACTCCCGCTCTGGAAACACCATATATTTT
.	TRBV28	TRBJ1-1	.	CASSLFQDRKAFF	TGTGCCAGCAGTTTATTCCAAGACAGAAAAGCTTTCTTT
TRBD2	TRBV25-1	TRBJ2-1	.	CASAGSGPYNEQFF	TGTGCCAGCGCCGGTAGCGGGCCTTACAATGAGCAGTTCTTC
.	TRBV5-1	TRBJ2-2	.	CASRRTGTGELFF	TGCGCCAGCCGCCGGACCGGAACCGGGGAGCTGTTTTTT
.	TRBV4-1	TRBJ1-1	.	CASSQVLAVNTEAFF	TGCGCCAGCAGCCAAGTGTTGGCAGTGAACACTGAAGCTTTCTTT